This T cell receptor beta chain is from a study of T cell responses to AZD1222 COVID-19 vaccine. Study details: Pooling of second doses given at about 4 or about 12 weeks was done. Study results and caveats: Of spike-specific TCRs, nearly half reportedly target regions left unmutated in variants. Repertoires were sampled only after the peak T cell response. Baseline seropositivity occurred in only a handful of AZD1222 recipients.

The table came from immunoSEQ multiplex PCR; TCRdb's copy has only in-frame clones and leaves some out. The table includes some 150,000 clones, less than 95% detected once. To note about this clone: Its specificity is unknown.

The sample was peripheral blood, taken on day 0 of AZD1222 vaccination. This TCR came from an adult in good health.

The CDR3: CASSRGGQPQHF. CDR3 DNA sequence: TGTGCCAGCAGTCGGGGAGGTCAGCCCCAGCATTTT. The chain combines TRBV6-2 or TRBV6-3 with TRBJ1-5; no clear D. The V end lost 5 bases, the J end lost 6 bases, and 8 bases lay between the germline ends. This CDR3 has 12 residues. The V gene's germline CDR1 is MNHEY and CDR2 SVGEGT.